This T cell receptor (beta chain) appears in the sequencing data of a study of blood T cell repertoires in COVID-19. The table came from immunoSEQ multiplex PCR; TCRdb's copy has only in-frame clones and leaves some out. The sample contains a few hundred thousand clones, 70% to 90% of which appear only once. Germline V gives CDR1 MNHEY, CDR2 SMNVEV (reference sequence). The CDR3 loop spans 17 amino acids. V was clipped by 5 bases and J by 2 bases; unmatched bases: 12. The receptor comes from a woman in her forties or fifties who had recovered from COVID-19. The chain uses TRBV27 and TRBJ2-7; 10 bases line up with TRBD2. Sequences were obtained from PBMCs or T cells enriched from blood (not recorded which). The DNA for the CDR3 is TGTGCCAGCAGTCTCCAACCGGGACTAGCGAGGCCCTACGAGCAGTACTTC. It codes for CASSLQPGLARPYEQYF.